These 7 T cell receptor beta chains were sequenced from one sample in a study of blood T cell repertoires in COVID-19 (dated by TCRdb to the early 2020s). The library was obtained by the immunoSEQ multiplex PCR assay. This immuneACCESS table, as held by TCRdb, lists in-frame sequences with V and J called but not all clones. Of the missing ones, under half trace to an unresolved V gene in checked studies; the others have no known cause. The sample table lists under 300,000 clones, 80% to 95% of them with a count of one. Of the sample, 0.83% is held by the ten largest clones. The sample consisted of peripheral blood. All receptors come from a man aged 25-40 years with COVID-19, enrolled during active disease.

CDR3 loop: CSATVEHEQYF. The CDR3 bases are TGCAGTGCTACGGTGGAGCACGAGCAGTACTTC. The chain links TRBV20-1 to TRBJ2-7; D not resolved. CDR1 is DFQATT and CDR2 is SNEGSKA in the germline V gene (reference sequence). This CDR3 has 11 amino acids. Trimming took off 4 bases at V and 5 bases at J, with 9 bases between the two ends.

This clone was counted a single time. The CDR3 here is CASSSTQNSPLHF. The CDR3 coding sequence is TGTGCCAGCAGCTCAACACAAAATTCACCCCTCCACTTT. This chain joins TRBV7-6 and TRBJ1-6; D gene uncertain. V was pared by 4 bases and J by 7 bases, with 8 bases between. Germline CDR1 SGHVS, CDR2 FNYEAQ. This CDR3 is 13 amino acids long.

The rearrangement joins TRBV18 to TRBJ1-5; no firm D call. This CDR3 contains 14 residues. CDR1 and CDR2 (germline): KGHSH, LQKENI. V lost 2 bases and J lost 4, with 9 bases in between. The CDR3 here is CASSPEQVNQPQHF. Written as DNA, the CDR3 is TGTGCCAGCTCACCAGAACAAGTTAATCAGCCCCAGCATTTT.

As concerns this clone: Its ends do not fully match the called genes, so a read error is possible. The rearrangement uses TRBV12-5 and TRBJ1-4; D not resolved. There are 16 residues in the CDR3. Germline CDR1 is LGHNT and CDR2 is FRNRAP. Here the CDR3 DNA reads TGTGCTAGTGGTTTGGTAATGGCCCCAACTATTGAAAAACTGTTTTTT. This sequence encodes CASGLVMAPTIEKLFF.

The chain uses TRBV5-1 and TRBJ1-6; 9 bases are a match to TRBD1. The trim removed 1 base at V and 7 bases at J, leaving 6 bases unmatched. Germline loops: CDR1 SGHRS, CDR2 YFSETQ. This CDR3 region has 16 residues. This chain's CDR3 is CASSLKMGTGNSPLHF. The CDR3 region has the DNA TGCGCCAGCAGCTTGAAAATGGGGACAGGGAATTCACCCCTCCACTTT.

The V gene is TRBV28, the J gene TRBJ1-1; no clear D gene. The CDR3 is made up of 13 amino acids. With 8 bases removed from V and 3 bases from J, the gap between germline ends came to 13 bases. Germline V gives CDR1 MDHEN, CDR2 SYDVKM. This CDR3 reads CASESPSDTEAFF. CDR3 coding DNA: TGTGCCAGCGAATCCCCCTCAGACACTGAAGCTTTCTTT.

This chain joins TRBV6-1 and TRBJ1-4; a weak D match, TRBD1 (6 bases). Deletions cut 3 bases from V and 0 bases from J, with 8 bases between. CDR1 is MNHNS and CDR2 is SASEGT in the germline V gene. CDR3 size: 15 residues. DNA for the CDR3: TGTGCCAGCAGTGAGCAGGGGTCAACTAATGAAAAACTGTTTTTT. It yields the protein CASSEQGSTNEKLFF.